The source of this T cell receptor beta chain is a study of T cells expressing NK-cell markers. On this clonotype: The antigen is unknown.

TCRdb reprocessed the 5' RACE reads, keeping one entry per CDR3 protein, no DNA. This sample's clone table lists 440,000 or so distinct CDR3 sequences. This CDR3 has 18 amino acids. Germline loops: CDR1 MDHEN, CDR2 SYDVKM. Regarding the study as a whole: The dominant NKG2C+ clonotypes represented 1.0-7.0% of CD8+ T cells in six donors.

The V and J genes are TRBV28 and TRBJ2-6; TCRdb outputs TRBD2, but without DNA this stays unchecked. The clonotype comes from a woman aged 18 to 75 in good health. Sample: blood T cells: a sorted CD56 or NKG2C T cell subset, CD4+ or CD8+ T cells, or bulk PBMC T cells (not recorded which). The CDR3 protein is CASSITRLAGAGANVLTF.